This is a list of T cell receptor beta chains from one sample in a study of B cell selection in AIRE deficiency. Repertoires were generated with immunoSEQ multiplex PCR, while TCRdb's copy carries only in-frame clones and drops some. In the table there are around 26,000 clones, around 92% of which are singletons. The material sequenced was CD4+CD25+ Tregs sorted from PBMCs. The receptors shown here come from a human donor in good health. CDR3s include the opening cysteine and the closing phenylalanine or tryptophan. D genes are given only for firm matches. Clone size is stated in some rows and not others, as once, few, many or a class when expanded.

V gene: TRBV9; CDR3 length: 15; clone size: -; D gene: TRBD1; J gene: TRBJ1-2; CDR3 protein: CASTTGGQGNYGYTF; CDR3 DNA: TGTGCCAGCACCACCGGGGGACAGGGAAACTATGGCTACACCTTC
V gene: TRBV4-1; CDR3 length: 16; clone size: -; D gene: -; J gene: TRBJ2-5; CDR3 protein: CASSQDRGSGGETQYF; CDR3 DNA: TGCGCCAGCAGCCAAGATCGGGGGTCAGGGGGGGAGACCCAGTACTTC
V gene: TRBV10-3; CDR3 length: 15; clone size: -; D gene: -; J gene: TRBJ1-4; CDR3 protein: CAISRGVATNEKLFF; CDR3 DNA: TGTGCCATCAGCCGGGGGGTTGCAACTAATGAAAAACTGTTTTTT
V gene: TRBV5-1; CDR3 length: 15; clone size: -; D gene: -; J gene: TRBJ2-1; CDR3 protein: CASSLPGISYNEQFF; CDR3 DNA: TGCGCCAGCAGCCTACCTGGGATATCTTACAATGAGCAGTTCTTC
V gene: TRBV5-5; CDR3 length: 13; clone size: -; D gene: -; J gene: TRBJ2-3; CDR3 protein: CASSWDTGDTQYF; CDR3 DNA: TGTGCCAGCAGCTGGGACACCGGAGATACGCAGTATTTT
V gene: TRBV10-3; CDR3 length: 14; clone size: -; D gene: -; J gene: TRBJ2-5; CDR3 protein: CAISESGGQETQYF; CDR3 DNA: TGTGCCATCAGTGAGTCAGGGGGGCAAGAGACCCAGTACTTC
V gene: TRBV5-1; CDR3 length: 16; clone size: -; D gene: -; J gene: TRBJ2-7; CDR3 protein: CASSLGGNRANYEQYF; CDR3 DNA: TGCGCCAGCAGCTTGGGTGGGAACAGGGCGAACTACGAGCAGTACTTC
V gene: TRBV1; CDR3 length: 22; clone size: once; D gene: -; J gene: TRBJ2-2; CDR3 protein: CTSSHQFHGTGGCYFTTGELFF; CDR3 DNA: TGCACCAGCAGCCATCAATTTCACGGGACAGGGGGCTGCTATTTCACCACCGGGGAGCTGTTTTTT
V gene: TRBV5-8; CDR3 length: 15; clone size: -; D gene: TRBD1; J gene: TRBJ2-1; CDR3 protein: CASSLDRGNYNEQFF; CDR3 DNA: TGTGCCAGCAGCTTGGACAGGGGAAACTACAATGAGCAGTTCTTC
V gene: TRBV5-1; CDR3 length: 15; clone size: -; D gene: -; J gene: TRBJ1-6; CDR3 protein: CASSSERQRNSPLHF; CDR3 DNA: TGCGCCAGCAGCTCCGAACGACAGAGAAATTCACCCCTCCACTTT
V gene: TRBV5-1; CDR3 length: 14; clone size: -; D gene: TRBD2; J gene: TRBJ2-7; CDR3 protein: CASRGGVSAYEQYF; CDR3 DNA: TGCGCCAGCAGGGGAGGGGTATCAGCCTACGAGCAGTACTTC
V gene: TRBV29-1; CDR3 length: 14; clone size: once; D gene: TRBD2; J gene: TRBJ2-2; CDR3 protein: CSVRLADTTGELFF; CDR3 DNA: TGCAGCGTTAGACTAGCGGATACCACCGGGGAGCTGTTTTTT
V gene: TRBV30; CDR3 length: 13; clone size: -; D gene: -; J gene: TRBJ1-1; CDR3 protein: CAWSRGGRTEAFF; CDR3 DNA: TGTGCCTGGAGTAGGGGGGGGAGGACTGAAGCTTTCTTT
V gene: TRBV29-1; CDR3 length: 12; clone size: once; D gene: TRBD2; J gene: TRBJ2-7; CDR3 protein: CSILAGGHEQYF; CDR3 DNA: TGCAGCATACTAGCGGGAGGCCACGAGCAGTACTTC
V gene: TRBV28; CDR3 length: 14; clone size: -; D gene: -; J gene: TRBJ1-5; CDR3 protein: CASSLSLGRQPQHF; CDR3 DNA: TGTGCCAGCAGTTTATCTCTAGGGCGTCAGCCCCAGCATTTT
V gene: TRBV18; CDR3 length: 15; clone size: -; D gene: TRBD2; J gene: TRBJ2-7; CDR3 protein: CASSPQAGGPEEQYF; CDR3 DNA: TGTGCCAGCTCACCGCAAGCGGGGGGGCCTGAAGAGCAGTACTTC
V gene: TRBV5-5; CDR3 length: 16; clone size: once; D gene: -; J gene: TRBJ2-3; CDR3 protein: CASSLDWGLSTDTQYF; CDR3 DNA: TGTGCCAGCAGCTTGGACTGGGGACTTAGCACAGATACGCAGTATTTT
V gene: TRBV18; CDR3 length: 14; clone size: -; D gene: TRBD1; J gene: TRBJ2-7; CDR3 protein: CASSPGTGRYEQYF; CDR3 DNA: TGTGCCAGCTCACCAGGGACAGGGAGGTACGAGCAGTACTTC
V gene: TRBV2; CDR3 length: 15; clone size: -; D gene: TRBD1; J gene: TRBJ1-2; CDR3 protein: CASSRWTGGVDGYTF; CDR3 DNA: TGTGCCAGCAGTCGTTGGACAGGGGGCGTTGATGGCTACACCTTC
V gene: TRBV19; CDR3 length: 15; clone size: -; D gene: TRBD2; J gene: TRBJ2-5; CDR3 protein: CASRDPGTSGETQYF; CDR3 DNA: TGTGCCAGTAGGGATCCCGGGACTAGCGGGGAGACCCAGTACTTC
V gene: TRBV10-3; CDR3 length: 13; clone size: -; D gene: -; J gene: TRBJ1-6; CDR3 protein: CAISTGYNSPLHF; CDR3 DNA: TGTGCCATCAGTACAGGGTATAATTCACCCCTCCACTTT
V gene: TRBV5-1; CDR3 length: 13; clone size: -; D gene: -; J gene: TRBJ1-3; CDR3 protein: CATRPSSGNTIYF; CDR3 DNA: TGCGCCACCCGGCCTTCCTCTGGAAACACCATATATTTT
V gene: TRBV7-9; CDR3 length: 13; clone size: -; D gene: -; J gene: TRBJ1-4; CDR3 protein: CASRVGTNEKLFF; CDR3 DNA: TGTGCCAGCAGGGTTGGAACTAATGAAAAACTGTTTTTT
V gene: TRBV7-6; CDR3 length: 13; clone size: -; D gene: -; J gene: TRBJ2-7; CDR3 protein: CASSSGASYEQYF; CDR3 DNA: TGTGCCAGCAGCTCCGGGGCCTCCTACGAGCAGTACTTC
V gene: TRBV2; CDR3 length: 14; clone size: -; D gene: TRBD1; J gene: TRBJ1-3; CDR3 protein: CASNSGGAENTIYF; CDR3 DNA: TGTGCCAGCAATTCAGGGGGCGCGGAGAACACCATATATTTT